Here is one TCR beta chain with its context. Its antigen is still unknown. The CDR3 length is 16 residues. Germline V gene lookup returns CDR1 MDHEN and CDR2 SYDVKM. V dropped 6 bases and J dropped 2; count of bases not matched to a gene: 9. TCRdb called the 5' RACE reads again in MiXCR, with one record for every CDR3 protein. This table has 1,800,000 or so distinct CDR3 sequences, about 31% appearing once. Among all donors, each was a healthy Caucasian. This sample is drawn from a study of identical twins. Findings of the study overall: Conclusions leaned on cross-sectional statistical analysis and did not track the same donors over time. In cord blood, abundant beta clonotypes had fewer insertions; memory showed no trend. Out-of-frame alpha sequences common to twins were enriched for low generation probability.

The chain uses TRBV28 and TRBJ2-7, with 11 nucleotides matching TRBD1. Material: cord blood. The source is a newborn girl in good health. The CDR3 spells CASSLTLGQGAYEQYF. The CDR3 nucleotides are TGTGCCAGCAGCCTGACTCTGGGACAGGGGGCCTACGAGCAGTACTTC.